The following is a T cell receptor beta chain sequence with its context. One junction end disagrees with the germline gene, perhaps due to a read error. Time point defined: pretreatment peripheral blood. The sample belongs to a study of PD-L1 blockade in urothelial cancer. Across the whole study: Between 0 and 3 prior chemotherapy regimens had been given to patients. Blood was tested 3 weeks (second dose) and 6 weeks into treatment.

Sequencing used immunoSEQ multiplex PCR; TCRdb keeps in-frame clones, though not all of them. The sample lists about 63,000 clones; around 81% were seen once. Germline CDR1 is GTSNPN and CDR2 is SVGIG (reference sequence). The CDR3 is 14 amino acids. The sequencing used PBMCs, collected around atezolizumab (anti-PD-L1) treatment. The chain combines TRBV30 with TRBJ2-7, with D perhaps matching TRBD1 (6 bases). The TCR originated in a man in his 70s with urothelial cancer. This CDR3 is CAWDQSTWTEELHF. The CDR3 DNA is TGTGCCTGGGACCAAAGCACATGGACAGAAGAGCTTCACTTC. Full variable domain (outside the CDR3, taken from reference TRBV30 and TRBJ2-7): SQTIHQWPATLVQPVGSPLSLECTVEGTSNPNLYWYRQAAGRGLQLLFYSVGIGQISSEVPQNLSASRPQDRQFILSSKKLLLSDSGFYLCAWDQSTWTEELHFGPGTRLTVT.